These 23 T cell receptor beta chains were sequenced from one sample in a study of blood T cell repertoires in COVID-19. Data came from immunoSEQ multiplex PCR; TCRdb stores just in-frame clones and leaves some out. The repertoire includes about 160,000 clones, about 85% of them detected once, and about 0.95% sits in the top ten. Material for sequencing was peripheral blood. Source of these receptors: a man aged 35 to 55 with acute or convalescent COVID-19.

The chain uses TRBV2 and TRBJ2-6; TRBD2 might be the D (5 bases). V was trimmed by 7 bases and J by 2 bases, leaving 15 bases between them. CDR3 length equals 16 residues. Germline V gene sequence: CDR1 SNHLY, CDR2 FYNNEI. The DNA for the CDR3 is TGTGCCAGCATAGACGGGATAAAGGCTGGGGCCAACGTCCTGACTTTC. Amino acid sequence: CASIDGIKAGANVLTF.

The chain uses TRBV3-1 (or the pseudogene TRBV3-2) and TRBJ2-5; TRBD1 agrees at 10 bases. This CDR3 comprises 11 residues. Germline values: CDR1 LGHDT, CDR2 YNNKEL (reference sequence). V lost 8 bases, J lost 8 bases, and 2 bases stayed unmatched. The CDR3 sequence: CASGTGETQYF. CDR3 in DNA: TGTGCCAGCGGGACAGGGGAAACCCAGTACTTC.

The CDR3 coding sequence is TGCGCCAGCAGCCTCAGCGGGGGGGCCTACAATGAGCAGTTCTTC. This codes for CASSLSGGAYNEQFF. This rearrangement joins TRBV5-1 to TRBJ2-1, with 10 positions matching TRBD2. The germline CDR1 and CDR2 sequences are SGHRS and YFSETQ. After removal of 4 bases from V and 2 bases from J, the junction contained 3 bases not matched to a gene. The CDR3 loop spans 15 amino acids. Variable domain in full (rest from reference TRBV5-1 and TRBJ2-1): KAGVTQTPRYLIKTRGQQVTLSCSPISGHRSVSWYQQTPGQGLQFLFEYFSETQRNKGNFPGRFSGRQFSNSRSEMNVSTLELGDSALYLCASSLSGGAYNEQFFGPGTRLTVL.

This clone came up a few times. The chain links TRBV19 to TRBJ2-1; possibly TRBD2 for D (6 bases). CDR3 length: 16 residues. Germline V lookup: CDR1 LNHDA, CDR2 SQIVND (reference sequence). V lost 1 base and J 0 bases, leaving 10 bases between the germline ends. The CDR3 region is CASSIGGTPSYNEQFF. CDR3 sequence (DNA): TGTGCCAGTAGTATAGGCGGGACGCCCTCCTACAATGAGCAGTTCTTC.

CDR3 loop: CASSGQGAFAPLHF. Here the CDR3 DNA reads TGTGCCAGCAGTGGACAGGGTGCCTTCGCACCCCTCCACTTT. The chain combines TRBV2 with TRBJ1-6; the match to TRBD1 covers 7 bases. V was clipped by 4 bases and J by 11 bases; unmatched bases: 8. The germline CDR1 and CDR2 sequences are SNHLY and FYNNEI. This CDR3 is 14 amino acids long.

The chain employs TRBV5-1 and TRBJ2-1, with D possibly being TRBD1 (6 bases). Between the trimmed V and J ends, which lost 3 bases and 8 bases, there was a span of 12 bases. This CDR3 region has 13 residues. Germline V gene sequence: CDR1 SGHRS, CDR2 YFSETQ. CDR3 amino acids: CASSSNRAYEQFF. CDR3 DNA sequence: TGCGCCAGCAGCTCCAACAGGGCATATGAGCAGTTCTTC. The full variable domain, in which reference TRBV5-1 and TRBJ2-1 provide the parts outside the CDR3, is KAGVTQTPRYLIKTRGQQVTLSCSPISGHRSVSWYQQTPGQGLQFLFEYFSETQRNKGNFPGRFSGRQFSNSRSEMNVSTLELGDSALYLCASSSNRAYEQFFGPGTRLTVL.

This clone showed up just a few times. The chain links TRBV7-2 to TRBJ1-5; 7 nucleotides line up with TRBD1. CDR1 and CDR2 (germline): SGHTA, FQGNSA. The CDR3 has 15 residues. Trimming removed 8 bases from V and 4 bases from J; junction bases left unmatched: 11. DNA of the CDR3: TGTGCCAGCTCTCTTGGTTCAGGGGGGAATCAGCCCCAGCATTTT. Translating gives CASSLGSGGNQPQHF.

The chain recombines TRBV3-1 (or the pseudogene TRBV3-2) with TRBJ2-3, with TRBD1 matching 7 bases. V gave up 0 bases and J gave up 7 bases; unmatched junction bases: 16. This CDR3 comprises 18 residues. From germline, CDR1 is LGHDT and CDR2 YNNKEL (reference sequence). The chain's CDR3 is CASSQDREGARPTNTQYF. As DNA, the CDR3 is TGTGCCAGCAGCCAAGATCGTGAGGGGGCCAGACCAACTAATACGCAGTATTTT.

This chain uses TRBV20-1 with TRBJ2-5, with D possibly matching TRBD1 (6 bases). Trimming pared 3 bases from V and 5 bases from J, leaving 19 bases between. Germline V gene lookup returns CDR1 DFQATT and CDR2 SNEGSKA (reference sequence). The CDR3 covers 15 residues. The CDR3 loop reads CSASGLWRQEETQYF. The CDR3 region has the DNA TGCAGTGCTAGTGGTCTTTGGAGACAGGAGGAGACCCAGTACTTC.

The chain has TRBV7-9 and TRBJ1-5; unclear D gene. Germline-derived CDR1 and CDR2 are SEHNR and FQNEAQ (reference sequence). V dropped 1 base and J dropped 0 bases, with 10 bases sitting between them. CDR3 size: 16 residues. Written as DNA, the CDR3 is TGTGCCAGCAGCTTAGGTGGCAGTAATAGCAATCAGCCCCAGCATTTT. Its translation is CASSLGGSNSNQPQHF. Variable domain in full (rest from reference TRBV7-9 and TRBJ1-5): DTGVSQNPRHKITKRGQNVTFRCDPISEHNRLYWYRQTLGQGPEFLTYFQNEAQLEKSRLLSDRFSAERPKGSFSTLEIQRTEQGDSAMYLCASSLGGSNSNQPQHFGDGTRLSIL.

The chain carries TRBV3-1 (or the pseudogene TRBV3-2) and TRBJ2-2, with TRBD2 as a possible D gene (7 bases). With 4 bases removed from V and 4 bases from J, the gap between germline ends came to 13 bases. The CDR3 is 15 residues long. The germline CDR1 and CDR2 sequences are LGHDT and YNNKEL (reference sequence). The CDR3 DNA follows: TGTGCCAGCAGCCGGGGGGGGCGTTTCACCGGGGAGCTGTTTTTT. Amino acids: CASSRGGRFTGELFF.

V usage is TRBV5-6 and J usage is TRBJ2-7; 8 bases line up with TRBD1. CDR1 SGHDT and CDR2 YYEEEE come from the germline V gene. V lost 4 bases to trimming and J lost 5 bases; unmatched junction nucleotides: 2. This CDR3 spans 12 amino acids. CDR3 protein: CASSRTGNEQYF. The CDR3 DNA sequence: TGTGCCAGCAGCCGGACAGGGAACGAGCAGTACTTC.

This chain joins TRBV7-2 and TRBJ2-7; D perhaps matches TRBD2 (6 bases). This CDR3 is built from 14 residues. Looked up from germline, CDR1 is SGHTA and CDR2 is FQGNSA. V lost 3 bases to trimming and J lost 2 bases, with 11 bases between them. The CDR3 sequence: CASSLHGGTYEQYF. The CDR3 nucleotides read TGTGCCAGCAGCTTGCATGGGGGGACCTACGAGCAGTACTTC.

This clone was observed a single time. The gene calls are TRBV5-1 and TRBJ2-1; perhaps TRBD2 as D (5 bases). The V gene lost 0 bases and the J gene lost 4 bases, with 11 bases spanning the gap. From germline, CDR1 is SGHRS and CDR2 YFSETQ. The CDR3 sequence is 15 residues long. CDR3 in amino acids: CASSLGLASYNEQFF. The CDR3 coding sequence is TGCGCCAGCAGCTTGGGGCTAGCCTCTTACAATGAGCAGTTCTTC.

The chain links TRBV12-3 or TRBV12-4 to TRBJ1-2; TRBD1 is a possible D gene (5 bases). The CDR3 consists of 13 residues. V was trimmed by 7 bases and J by 6 bases, leaving 15 bases between them. In DNA form, the CDR3 reads TGTGCCAGCAAACGGGGGGGGAGAGATGGCTACACCTTC. Translation: CASKRGGRDGYTF.

The chain couples TRBV3-1 (or the pseudogene TRBV3-2) to TRBJ1-1, with D maybe TRBD1 (5 bases). Germline V gene sequence: CDR1 LGHDT, CDR2 YNNKEL (reference sequence). There are 14 residues in the CDR3. Trimming took off 1 base at V and 0 bases at J, with 6 bases between the two ends. CDR3 in DNA: TGTGCCAGCAGCCAAGGGGGGGTGAACACTGAAGCTTTCTTT. Translating gives CASSQGGVNTEAFF.

This clone was detected only once. The V call is TRBV25-1, the J call TRBJ1-1, with D unclear. The V end was cut by 3 bases, the J end by 1 base, with 12 bases between. Germline CDR1 is MGHDK and CDR2 is SYGVNS. The CDR3 loop spans 15 amino acids. The CDR3 nucleotides read TGTGCCAGCAGTGAGGCAGGTTCATCGAACACTGAAGCTTTCTTT. It is translated as CASSEAGSSNTEAFF.

The rearrangement links TRBV7-6 to TRBJ2-2; 8 bases are a match to TRBD1. The V and J ends lost 0 bases and 1 base, in that order; junction bases with no gene match: 4. This CDR3 contains 17 residues. The germline V gene encodes CDR1 SGHVS and CDR2 FNYEAQ. CDR3 DNA: TGTGCCAGCAGCTTAGCGCAGGGACAGGTGAACACCGGGGAGCTGTTTTTT. This translates into CASSLAQGQVNTGELFF.

V gene TRBV28 combines with J gene TRBJ1-2, with 11 bases matching TRBD1. V lost 7 bases, J lost 1 base, and 8 bases stayed unmatched. The CDR3 has 16 amino acids. Germline V gives CDR1 MDHEN, CDR2 SYDVKM. CDR3 sequence: CASMGQGGGFNYGYTF. In nucleotides, the CDR3 is TGTGCCAGCATGGGACAGGGGGGCGGTTTTAACTATGGCTACACCTTC.

V gene TRBV6-5 combines with J gene TRBJ1-1, with unresolved D. Trimming removed 6 bases at V and 4 bases at J, with 6 bases between. This CDR3 spans 11 amino acids. CDR1 and CDR2 (germline): MNHEY, SVGAGI. DNA of the CDR3: TGTGCCAGCAGGAAACTCACTGAAGCTTTCTTT. Protein: CASRKLTEAFF.

Only one count was recorded for this clone. The rearrangement joins TRBV6-2 or TRBV6-3 to TRBJ2-2, with 13 positions matching TRBD2. V lost 5 bases to trimming and J lost 1 base; unmatched junction nucleotides: 4. The CDR3 spans 17 residues. Germline CDR1 MNHEY, CDR2 SVGEGT. The CDR3, as DNA: TGTGCCAGCAGTGTGACTAGCGGGGGGCAGAACACCGGGGAGCTGTTTTTT. Amino acids: CASSVTSGGQNTGELFF.

The chain links TRBV30 to TRBJ1-1, with D unclear. In germline, CDR1 is GTSNPN, CDR2 SVGIG (reference sequence). The CDR3 has 14 amino acids. With 0 bases removed from V and 1 base from J, the gap between germline ends came to 9 bases. DNA for the CDR3: TGTGCCTGGAGTGTATCTCCAGGGAACACTGAAGCTTTCTTT. It is translated as CAWSVSPGNTEAFF.

The J gene is TRBJ1-6, the V gene TRBV2, with a tentative D call TRBD1 (5 bases). Germline V gives CDR1 SNHLY, CDR2 FYNNEI. The CDR3 is 15 residues long. Trimming left V 4 bases short and J 10 bases short, with 17 bases between. The chain's CDR3 is CASSVAGIFISPLHF. DNA of the CDR3: TGTGCCAGCAGTGTGGCAGGGATATTTATCTCACCCCTCCACTTT.